This section outlines one T cell receptor beta chain sequence together with its context. Its specificity is unknown. The data were taken from a study of T cell repertoires in cytomegalovirus infection. Looked up from germline, CDR1 is ENHRY and CDR2 is SYGVKD. Germline trimming cut 2 bases from V and 0 bases from J; bases unmatched to any gene: 2. The CDR3 runs 16 residues. MiXCR was run by TCRdb on the reads, yielding one entry per CDR3 protein. The sample lists 650,000 to 850,000 distinct CDR3 sequences, 25% to 30% occurring once. The TCR sequence derives from a human donor in good health (CMV status not recorded). Some clones in this sample may be carry-over from other donors' samples. This material consisted of cultured CD8+ T cells from PBMCs, taken from culture after CMV antigen stimulation. This sequence joins TRBV10-3 and TRBJ2-4, with 9 bases aligning to TRBD1. CDR3 nucleotide sequence: TGTGCCATCAGTGAGGACAGGGGGGGAGCCAAAAACATTCAGTACTTC. Translated: CAISEDRGGAKNIQYF.